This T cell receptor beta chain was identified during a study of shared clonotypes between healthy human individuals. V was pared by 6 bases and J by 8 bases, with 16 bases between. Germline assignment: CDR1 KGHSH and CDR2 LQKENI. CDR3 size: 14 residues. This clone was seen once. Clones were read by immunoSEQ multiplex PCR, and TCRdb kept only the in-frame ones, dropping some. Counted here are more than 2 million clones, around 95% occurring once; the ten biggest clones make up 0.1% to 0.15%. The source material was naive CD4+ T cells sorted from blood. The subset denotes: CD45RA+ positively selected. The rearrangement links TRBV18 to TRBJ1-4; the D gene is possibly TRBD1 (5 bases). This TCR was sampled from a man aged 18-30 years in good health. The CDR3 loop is CASSWDQGGEKLFF. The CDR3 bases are TGTGCCAGCTCCTGGGACCAGGGCGGCGAAAAACTGTTTTTT.